The T cell receptor (beta chain) described here comes from a study of shared T cell receptors in the human thymus. Generated by immunoSEQ multiplex PCR, the TCRdb table keeps only in-frame clones and is missing some. Counted here are about 660,000 clones, approximately 87% occurring once; the ten biggest clones make up about 0.01%. This same sample was also taken into another study, of human thymus T cells.

Sequenced material: thymocytes. The clonotype comes from a boy under two years old with a congenital heart defect.

CDR3 DNA: TGCGCCAGCAGCTCAGGGGGCAACTATGGCTACACCTTC. Encoded protein: CASSSGGNYGYTF. The chain links TRBV5-1 to TRBJ1-2; 8 positions agree with TRBD1. Germline CDR1 SGHRS, CDR2 YFSETQ. J lost 2 bases, V lost 3 bases, and 0 bases had no gene match. The CDR3 contains 13 residues. Based on the CDR3 plus reference TRBV5-1 and TRBJ1-2, the full variable domain is KAGVTQTPRYLIKTRGQQVTLSCSPISGHRSVSWYQQTPGQGLQFLFEYFSETQRNKGNFPGRFSGRQFSNSRSEMNVSTLELGDSALYLCASSSGGNYGYTFGSGTRLTVV.